Only a few counts were recorded for the clone carrying this T cell receptor beta chain. What it binds is unknown. This record belongs to a study of identical twins. CDR3 length: 14 residues. Trimming took off 1 base at V and 5 bases at J, with 13 bases between the two ends. The germline CDR1 and CDR2 sequences are DFQATT and SNEGSKA (reference sequence). Study observations and caveats: Its conclusions, products of cross-sectional statistical analysis, did not come from following the same donors.

TCRdb independently ran MiXCR on the 5' RACE reads; one entry per CDR3 protein. The sample shows roughly 540,000 distinct CDR3 sequences, roughly a fifth of them seen only once. These data are also associated with another study on T cells expressing NK-cell markers.

This chain connects TRBV20-1 to TRBJ2-3, with D perhaps TRBD1 or TRBD2 (5 bases each). The sequence was collected from a woman between 18 and 29 years old in good health. The sequenced sample consisted of CD4+ T cells sorted from blood. CDR3: CSARVGTRRDTQYF. The DNA for the CDR3 is TGCAGTGCTAGAGTCGGGACCAGGAGAGATACGCAGTATTTT.